This T cell receptor beta chain was observed in a study of blood T cell repertoires in COVID-19. Trimming pared 6 bases from V and 2 bases from J, leaving 9 bases between. The germline V gene has CDR1 LGHDT and CDR2 YNNKEL (reference sequence). The CDR3 is 13 residues long. The assay was immunoSEQ multiplex PCR, and TCRdb's table has in-frame clones only and misses some. The sample has 250,000 to 350,000 clones, 75% to 90% seen once; the top ten hold 0.94%. This sequence originates from a woman aged 40 to 50 who had recovered from COVID-19. The chain employs TRBV3-1 (or the pseudogene TRBV3-2) and TRBJ2-3; D is perhaps TRBD1 (5 bases). Specimen: peripheral blood. CDR3 nucleotide sequence: TGTGCCAGCAGAGGGGATCCCACAGATACGCAGTATTTT. Its translation is CASRGDPTDTQYF.